This T cell receptor (beta chain) was profiled in a study of T cell repertoires in cytomegalovirus infection. At the level of the study: The authors relied on CMV epitopes, both recently identified HLA-C-restricted and well-studied HLA-B-restricted. A matching HLA type, together with CMV infection, was signaled by public TCR beta signatures.

As regards this clonotype: The target antigen is unknown.

The CDR3 loop spans 14 amino acids. Trimming pared 0 bases from V and 8 bases from J, leaving 11 bases between. Per germline, CDR1 MRHNA and CDR2 SNTAGT. TCRdb itself ran the reads through MiXCR, one entry per CDR3 protein. The sample contains some 800,000 distinct CDR3 sequences, 25% to 35% of which appear only once. Points from the study as a whole: HLA-C-restricted TCR beta clonotypes specific for CMV led the ex vivo response. There were carriers of CMV plus the relevant HLA, and cumulative public TCR beta family frequency identified them.

J is TRBJ2-1 and V is TRBV6-4; D gene ambiguous. This sample comprised cultured CD8+ T cells from PBMCs, obtained from culture after CMV antigen stimulation. The receptor's source is a human donor in good health (CMV status not recorded). Some clones in this sample may be carry-over from other donors' samples. DNA for the CDR3: TGTGCCAGCAGTGACTCTCTCTGGGCTGATGAGCAGTTCTTC. This sequence encodes CASSDSLWADEQFF.